These 16 T cell receptor beta chains came from one sample sequenced in a study of CD8+ T cells in alopecia areata. Treatment described: oral pan-JAK inhibitor, 5-10 mg twice daily. Extraction and reverse transcription of RNA yielded cDNA as the sequencing template. Measured with immunoSEQ multiplex PCR; TCRdb has only the in-frame clones, and not every one. The sample holds roughly 190,000 clones; more than 55% are singletons and the top ten take 3% to 4%. Here the sequenced sample was CD4+ T cells sorted from blood, taken at week 4, from a patient treated with tofacitinib. The source of these receptors is a human donor with alopecia areata.

This clone came up a few times. This specimen includes other DNA sequences encoding the same CDR3. The V and J genes are TRBV14 and TRBJ2-6, with no clear D. Germline lookup yields CDR1 SGHDN and CDR2 FVKESK. V lost 3 bases to trimming and J lost 1 base, with 1 base between them. CDR3 length: 13 amino acids. The CDR3 protein is CASSQSGANVLTF. The CDR3 DNA sequence: TGTGCCAGCAGCCAGTCTGGGGCCAACGTCCTGACTTTC.

Points on this clone: This same CDR3 is encoded by further DNA sequences in the sample. The V and J genes are TRBV9 and TRBJ2-1, with D perhaps matching TRBD1 (6 bases). In germline, CDR1 is SGDLS, CDR2 YYNGEE. This CDR3 spans 13 amino acids. The V gene lost 0 bases and the J gene lost 10 bases, with 11 bases spanning the gap. The DNA of the CDR3 is TGTGCCAGCAGCGTAGCTGGGGGCGGCGAGCAGTTCTTC. Amino acid sequence: CASSVAGGGEQFF.

The rearrangement joins TRBV30 to TRBJ2-3, with TRBD1 matching over 9 bases. This CDR3 comprises 14 residues. CDR1 GTSNPN and CDR2 SVGIG come from the germline V gene (reference sequence). V shed 1 base, J shed 6 bases, and the junction held 5 bases outside the gene matches. In DNA form, the CDR3 reads TGTGCCTGGAGTGGAACAGGGGGCAGGGATACGCAGTATTTT. As protein: CAWSGTGGRDTQYF.

The chain combines TRBV30 with TRBJ2-6; D uncertain. This CDR3 comprises 17 residues. The V gene lost 7 bases and the J gene lost 0 bases, with 19 bases spanning the gap. Germline V CDR1 and CDR2: GTSNPN, SVGIG (reference sequence). The CDR3 DNA sequence: TGTGCCTCCGCCCCCAGGAACCTCGTCTCTGGGGCCAACGTCCTGACTTTC. Protein product: CASAPRNLVSGANVLTF.

This chain links TRBV29-1 with TRBJ1-1; a weak D match, TRBD1 (5 bases). Looked up from germline, CDR1 is SQVTM and CDR2 is ANQGSEA. V shed 5 bases and J shed 7 bases, with 11 bases lying between them. The CDR3 has 11 amino acids. The DNA of the CDR3 is TGCAGCGTTTCTAGGGGTCTTGAAGCTTTCTTT. Translation gives CSVSRGLEAFF.

The rearrangement links TRBV4-1 to TRBJ1-6; D gene unclear. V lost 3 bases to trimming and J lost 5 bases, with 2 bases between them. There are 12 residues in the CDR3. Germline loops: CDR1 MGHRA, CDR2 YSYEKL. In DNA, the CDR3 is TGCGCCAGCAGCCAGGATAATTCACCCCTCCACTTT. Protein sequence: CASSQDNSPLHF.

The genes are TRBV28 and TRBJ1-2; D gene uncertain. The CDR3 covers 13 residues. The germline V and J ends were trimmed by 8 bases and 0 bases, with 10 bases remaining between them. Germline V lookup: CDR1 MDHEN, CDR2 SYDVKM. The chain's CDR3 is CASAGLANYGYTF. The CDR3 DNA reads as TGTGCCAGCGCTGGGCTGGCTAACTATGGCTACACCTTC.

The chain couples TRBV27 to TRBJ1-1, with D uncertain. The V gene's germline CDR1 is MNHEY and CDR2 SMNVEV (reference sequence). The CDR3 loop spans 13 amino acids. V was clipped by 7 bases and J by 3 bases, with 12 bases between them. Here the CDR3 DNA reads TGTGCCAGCAAGAGAACAAGGGACACTGAAGCTTTCTTT. It specifies CASKRTRDTEAFF.

As concerns this clone: Compared with germline, one end of the junction differs, possibly owing to a read error. The chain carries TRBV5-6 and TRBJ1-5; D is unresolved. CDR1 and CDR2 from the germline V gene are SGHDT and YYEEEE. The length of the CDR3 is 13 residues. CDR3 sequence: CASSLGLDQPQHF. In nucleotides, the CDR3 is TGTGCCAGCAGTTTGGGTCTCGATCAGCCCCAGCATTTT.

About this clone itself: Other DNA sequences in the same sample also yield this CDR3. The chain is built from TRBV29-1 and TRBJ1-5; 7 bases are shared with TRBD1. The J segment lost 2 bases and the V segment lost 4 bases, leaving 2 bases of the junction unmatched. Germline CDR1 SQVTM, CDR2 ANQGSEA. The CDR3 is 13 residues long. The DNA for the CDR3 is TGCAGCGTTGGACAGGGAGGCAATCAGCCCCAGCATTTT. As protein: CSVGQGGNQPQHF.

This clone was counted a few times. This chain links TRBV29-1 with TRBJ1-4, with D unresolved. CDR1 and CDR2 from the germline V gene are SQVTM and ANQGSEA. The V gene lost 6 bases and the J gene lost 5 bases, with 7 bases spanning the gap. This CDR3 is built from 11 residues. In nucleotides, the CDR3 is TGCAGCGTGGAAAAAAATGAAAAACTGTTTTTT. Residues: CSVEKNEKLFF.

This clone was counted only a few times. The chain combines TRBV18 with TRBJ1-1; a weak D match, TRBD1 (6 bases). This CDR3 is 14 amino acids long. Per the germline V gene, CDR1 is KGHSH and CDR2 is LQKENI. V lost 5 bases to trimming and J lost 3 bases, with 13 bases between them. The CDR3 protein is CASSAGARDTEAFF. The CDR3 DNA reads as TGTGCCAGCTCAGCAGGGGCGAGGGACACTGAAGCTTTCTTT.

This clone has a handful of counts. The chain joins TRBV5-6 to TRBJ2-3, with D perhaps given as TRBD1 or TRBD2 (5 bases each). V gave up 5 bases and J gave up 0 bases, with 16 bases separating them. CDR3 length equals 16 residues. CDR1 is SGHDT and CDR2 is YYEEEE in the germline V gene. CDR3 sequence reads: CASRVGRGTSTDTQYF. The CDR3, as DNA: TGTGCCAGCAGGGTGGGACGGGGAACTAGCACAGATACGCAGTATTTT.

This clone was counted a few times. The chain combines TRBV10-3 with TRBJ2-3; D is unresolved. The germline CDR1 and CDR2 sequences are ENHRY and SYGVKD. Trimming cost V 8 bases and J 6 bases, with 12 bases left between them. This CDR3 region has 12 residues. The CDR3 DNA sequence: TGTGCCATCGCAGAGTTGTTGGATACGCAGTATTTT. It translates to CAIAELLDTQYF.

J is TRBJ2-5 and V is TRBV29-1; D possibly matches TRBD1 or TRBD2 (5 bases each). TRBJ2-7 matches the DNA end more closely, so the J call is doubtful. Germline V gene lookup returns CDR1 SQVTM and CDR2 ANQGSEA. This CDR3 comprises 14 residues. The chain's CDR3 is CSVGPGLRPYEQYF. Here the CDR3 DNA reads TGCAGCGTGGGACCCGGGCTGCGCCCCTACGAGCAGTACTTC.

The chain carries TRBV27 and TRBJ1-4; TRBD1 aligns across 7 bases. CDR3 length: 15 residues. V shed 5 bases, J shed 8 bases, and the junction held 11 bases outside the gene matches. Per germline, CDR1 MNHEY and CDR2 SMNVEV (reference sequence). This CDR3 reads CASSPRQGRQEKLFF. As DNA, the CDR3 is TGTGCCAGCAGTCCTCGACAGGGAAGGCAGGAAAAACTGTTTTTT.